Listed below are T cell receptor beta chains from one sample, sequenced in a study of CD8 T cells in Susac syndrome. TCRdb redid the calling of the immunoSEQ multiplex PCR reads with MiXCR, one entry per CDR3 protein. The data contain 100,000 or so distinct CDR3 sequences, 92% of them singletons. Specimen: CD8+ T cells from PBMCs. The receptors were sampled from a human donor in good health. The CDR3 runs from the conserved cysteine through the conserved F or W. D genes are given only for firm matches. Rows may omit the clone size; those that give it use once, few, many or a size class.

>TRBJ1-2|TRBD1|NA|TRBV5-1
CASSLGRQGGGYTF
TGCGCCAGCAGCTTGGGTAGACAGGGGGGCGGCTACACCTTC
>TRBJ1-2|NA|NA|TRBV7-9
CASSLRQNYGYTF
TGTGCCAGCAGCTTAAGACAGAACTATGGCTACACCTTC
>TRBJ2-3|TRBD2|NA|TRBV10-3
CAISVASGEDTQYF
TGTGCCATCAGTGTCGCTAGCGGGGAGGATACGCAGTATTTT
>TRBJ1-4|TRBD1|NA|TRBV23-1
CASSQPGQLDEKLFF
TGCGCCAGCAGTCAACCGGGACAGTTAGATGAAAAACTGTTTTTT
>TRBJ2-3|NA|NA|TRBV12-3/TRBV12-4
CASQPGGTDTQYF
TGTGCCAGCCAACCGGGGGGCACAGATACGCAGTATTTT
>TRBJ2-3|TRBD2|NA|TRBV7-8
CASSPTGLADPFTDTQYF
TGTGCCAGCAGCCCCACGGGACTAGCGGACCCATTCACAGATACGCAGTATTTT
>TRBJ2-2|NA|NA|TRBV29-1
CSAGHRGIGTGELFF
TGCAGCGCTGGCCATCGGGGGATAGGCACCGGGGAGCTGTTTTTT
>TRBJ1-5|NA|NA|TRBV5-6
CASSLLGNQPQHF
TGTGCCAGCAGCTTATTAGGAAATCAGCCCCAGCATTTT
>TRBJ2-7|NA|NA|TRBV6-1
CASSEEAAYEQYF
TGTGCCAGCAGTGAAGAGGCAGCCTACGAGCAGTACTTC
>TRBJ1-5|NA|NA|TRBV15
CATGKDGVQPQHF
TGTGCCACAGGGAAGGACGGAGTCCAGCCCCAGCATTTT
>TRBJ2-1|NA|NA|TRBV20-1
CSARPSYNEQFF
TGCAGTGCTAGACCCAGTTACAATGAGCAGTTCTTC
>TRBJ1-2|TRBD1|NA|TRBV7-3
CASSQAGTEDYGYTF
TGTGCCAGCAGTCAAGCCGGGACAGAAGACTATGGCTACACCTTC
>TRBJ2-7|NA|NA|TRBV5-4
CASSLEEDNEQYF
TGTGCCAGCAGCTTGGAGGAGGACAACGAGCAGTACTTC
>TRBJ1-2|NA|NA|TRBV29-1
CSVVTGSYGYTF
TGCAGCGTCGTGACAGGCAGCTATGGCTACACCTTC
>TRBJ2-2|TRBD1|NA|TRBV29-1
CSVYRGYTGELFF
TGCAGCGTTTACAGGGGTTACACCGGGGAGCTGTTTTTT
>TRBJ1-2|TRBD1|NA|TRBV5-1
CASSLEGQGARGYTF
TGCGCCAGCAGCTTGGAGGGACAGGGGGCTCGAGGCTACACCTTC
>TRBJ1-1|NA|NA|TRBV20-1
CSAMTENTEAFF
TGCAGTGCTATGACGGAGAACACTGAAGCTTTCTTT
>TRBJ1-4|TRBD1|once|TRBV5-1
CASSSGGLEKLFF
TGCGCCAGCAGCTCAGGGGGCCTCGAAAAACTGTTTTTT
>TRBJ2-3|NA|few|TRBV2
CASSEVTRSTDTQYF
TGTGCCAGCAGTGAAGTTACCCGAAGCACAGATACGCAGTATTTT
>TRBJ2-5|TRBD2|NA|TRBV6-2/TRBV6-3
CASSYPAGEMQETQYF
TGTGCCAGCAGTTATCCAGCGGGGGAGATGCAAGAGACCCAGTACTTC
>TRBJ2-7|NA|once|TRBV7-2
CASSEVQGRDPSYEQYF
TGTGCCAGCAGTGAAGTTCAAGGCAGAGACCCCTCCTACGAGCAGTACTTC
>TRBJ1-6|NA|NA|TRBV11-2
CASSSSSGSYNSPLHF
TGTGCCAGCAGCTCAAGCTCGGGCTCCTATAATTCACCCCTCCACTTT
>TRBJ1-1|NA|NA|TRBV12-3/TRBV12-4
CASRARGAEAFF
TGTGCCAGCAGGGCCAGGGGAGCTGAAGCTTTCTTT
>TRBJ2-1|NA|NA|TRBV3-1
CASSPGGGGGTYNEQFF
TGTGCCAGCAGCCCAGGAGGGGGCGGGGGAACGTACAATGAGCAGTTCTTC
>TRBJ1-1|NA|NA|TRBV7-9
CASNTLGGSNTEAFF
TGTGCCAGCAACACATTGGGAGGCAGTAACACTGAAGCTTTCTTT